The clone carrying this T cell receptor (beta chain) has at least ten counts. Its target is not known. RNA transcripts provided the source from which TCR beta CDR3 regions were amplified. The TCR CDR3 was amplified in a first-round RT-PCR using the HTBI primer set. From the multiplex PCR reads, TCRdb called clonotypes with MiXCR, one entry per CDR3 protein. The table shows some 300,000 distinct CDR3 sequences, with approximately 15% occurring only once. V lost 6 bases to trimming and J lost 1 base, with 15 bases between them. The CDR3 totals 15 residues. Germline V CDR1 and CDR2: MDHEN, SYDVKM. Absent ophthalmopathy progression within 18 months defined stable Graves' hyperthyroidism. This record belongs to a study of T cells in Graves' hyperthyroidism and ophthalmopathy. Findings and limits, study-wide: Ophthalmopathy, which appeared later, was predicted by the model a median about 6 months before onset. A 13 V-J signature model discriminated ophthalmopathy versus stable hyperthyroidism.

Sequencing was done on a sample of blood. This receptor was identified in a man in his thirties or forties with Graves' hyperthyroidism. The chain is built from TRBV28 and TRBJ1-2; D gene ambiguous. CDR3 in amino acids: CASSASGDFNYGYTF. In DNA, the CDR3 is TGTGCCAGCAGCGCTTCGGGCGATTTTAACTATGGCTACACCTTC.